The TCR beta chain described here comes from a study of long-term antiretroviral therapy in people with HIV. General study points: Spans of CDR3 length were tighter for HIV repertoires than for controls. Even long-term ART left TRB diversity below transplant donor controls, despite gains.

As concerns this clone: Its matching antigen is unknown.

Assay version v3.0 of immunoSEQ was used, and it was run at survey level. Sequencing was directed toward about 35,000-50,000 T-cell genomes in each sample. Produced via immunoSEQ multiplex PCR; TCRdb's table is partial and in-frame only. The table has about 12,000 clones, over 65% seen once. Every donor had one or more pre-ART and two or more post-ART PBMC samples. The sequence was obtained from a man aged 35 to 55 with HIV. The sequenced sample was unsorted PBMCs, obtained almost 3.2 years before starting antiretroviral therapy.

The CDR3 DNA reads as TGTGCCTGGAGTCGAGATAGCAATCAGCCCCAGCATTTT. Translating gives CAWSRDSNQPQHF. J is TRBJ1-5 and V is TRBV30; D is unresolved. CDR1 is GTSNPN and CDR2 is SVGIG in the germline V gene (reference sequence). Trimming took 2 bases from V and 0 from J, leaving 5 bases between them. This CDR3 has 13 amino acids.